This TCR beta chain emerged from a study of OX40 agonist ivuxolimab in advanced cancers. V lost 8 bases to trimming and J lost 0 bases, with 12 bases between them. Germline V gene data show CDR1 as MNHEY and CDR2 as SMNVEV (reference sequence). The CDR3 length is 14 residues. TCRdb's table, derived via immunoSEQ multiplex PCR, lists solely in-frame clones and lacks some. The table records about 76,000 clones, approximately 85% of them present only once. This sample comprised CD4+ or CD8+ T cells sorted from blood, obtained in a trial of the OX40 agonist ivuxolimab. This clonotype was sampled from an adult with an advanced solid tumor such as melanoma, head and neck, liver or kidney cancer. The genes are TRBV27 and TRBJ2-3; D unresolved. Written as DNA, the CDR3 is TGTGCCAGCGGGCGAGCGCTTAGCACAGATACGCAGTATTTT. Protein sequence: CASGRALSTDTQYF.